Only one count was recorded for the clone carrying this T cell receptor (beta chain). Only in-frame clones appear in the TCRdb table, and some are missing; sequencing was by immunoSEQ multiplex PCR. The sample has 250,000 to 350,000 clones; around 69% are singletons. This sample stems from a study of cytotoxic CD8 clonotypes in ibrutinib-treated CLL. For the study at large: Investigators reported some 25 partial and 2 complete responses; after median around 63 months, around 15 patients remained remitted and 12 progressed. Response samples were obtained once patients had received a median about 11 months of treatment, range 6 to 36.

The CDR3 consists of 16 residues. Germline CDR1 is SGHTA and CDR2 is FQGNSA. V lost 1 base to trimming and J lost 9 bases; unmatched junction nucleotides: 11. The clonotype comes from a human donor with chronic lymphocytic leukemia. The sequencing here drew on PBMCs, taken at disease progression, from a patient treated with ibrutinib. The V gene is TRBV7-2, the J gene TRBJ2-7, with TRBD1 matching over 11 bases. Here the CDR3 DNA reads TGTGCCAGCAGCTTAGGAATCCGGACAGGGGGCCCCCGGCAGTACTTC. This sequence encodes CASSLGIRTGGPRQYF.